This paragraph covers one TCR beta chain sequence. This entry belongs to a study of cytomegalovirus exposure and HLA in healthy donors. TCRdb keeps only in-frame clones here, not all; method: immunoSEQ multiplex PCR. Counted here are approximately 190,000 clones, approximately 82% occurring once; the ten biggest clones make up about an eighth. V lost 4 bases to trimming and J lost 2 bases, with 18 bases between them. The CDR3 length is 16 residues. CDR1 and CDR2 from the germline V gene are SGHRS and YFSETQ. It was the roughly 110-subject validation cohort, separate from the roughly 700-subject first cohort, to which the donors belonged.

J is TRBJ1-2 and V is TRBV5-1; possibly TRBD1 for D (5 bases). The sample consisted of PBMCs. The clonotype originates from a woman in her 30s in good health and CMV-seropositive. CDR3 residues: CASSLSGRALNYGYTF. Here the CDR3 DNA reads TGCGCCAGCAGCCTCTCAGGGAGGGCCTTAAACTATGGCTACACCTTC.